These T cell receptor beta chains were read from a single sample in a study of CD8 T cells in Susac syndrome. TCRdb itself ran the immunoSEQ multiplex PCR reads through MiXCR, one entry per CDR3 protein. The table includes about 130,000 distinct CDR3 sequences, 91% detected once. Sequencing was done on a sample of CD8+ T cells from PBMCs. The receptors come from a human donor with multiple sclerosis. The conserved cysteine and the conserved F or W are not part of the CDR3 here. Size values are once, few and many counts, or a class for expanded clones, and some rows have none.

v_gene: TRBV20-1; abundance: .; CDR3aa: SYLAKGTDTQY
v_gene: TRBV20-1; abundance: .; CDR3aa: SARDWGGSGTEAF
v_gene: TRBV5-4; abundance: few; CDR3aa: ASSLGEETQY
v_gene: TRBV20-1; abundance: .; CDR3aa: SAPGRAPLSYNEQF
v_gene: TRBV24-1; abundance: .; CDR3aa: ATSETTGRGYT
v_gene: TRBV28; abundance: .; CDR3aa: ASSSPQETQY
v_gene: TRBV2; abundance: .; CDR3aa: ASSDRRIQETQY
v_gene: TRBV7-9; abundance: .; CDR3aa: ASRWGYTEAF
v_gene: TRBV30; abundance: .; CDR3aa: AWSLLNTEAF
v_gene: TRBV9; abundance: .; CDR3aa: ASSDSGELF
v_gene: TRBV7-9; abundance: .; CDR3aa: ASSSGLKDNEQF
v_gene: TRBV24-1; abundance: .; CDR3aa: ATRDLQAGELF
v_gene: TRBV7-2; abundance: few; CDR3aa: ASSLPPRLEQY
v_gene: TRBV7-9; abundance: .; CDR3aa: ASSSPQGAGTDTQY
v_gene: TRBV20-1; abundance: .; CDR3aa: SARDGTSGTYNEQF
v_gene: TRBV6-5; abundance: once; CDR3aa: ASSYSSKGASEQY